This TCR beta chain was profiled in a study of tumor-infiltrating lymphocytes in primary liver carcinoma. Study in general: Roughly 3.65 to 7.13 million productive TCRbeta reads came from each sample, comparable across tissue types.

The CDR3 totals 13 residues. The V and J ends lost 6 bases and 0 bases respectively, with 9 bases between them. Germline V gene data show CDR1 as SQVTM and CDR2 as ANQGSEA. It was unsorted whole blood that yielded blood RNA, and germline DNA was also extracted. Around 4.1 milliliters of peripheral blood were collected before surgery. A constant-region primer served to make TCR beta cDNA from roughly 500 ng total RNA. It was through three nested multiplex PCR rounds of slightly modified ARM-PCR that TCR beta libraries arose. Both of the initial two PCR rounds ran for 10 cycles and employed TRBV1-TRBV30 forward primers alongside a C-beta reverse primer. TCRdb recomputed calls from the multiplex PCR reads with MiXCR, one row per CDR3 protein. The sample lists fewer than 350,000 distinct CDR3 sequences, less than 75% occurring once. There are many counts of this clonotype. Its antigen is not identified.

Study outcomes and limitations: CD8+ and CD4+ repertoires went uncompared, the samples being bulk unsorted.

Sequenced sample: peripheral blood. The V call is TRBV29-1, the J call TRBJ1-3; D is ambiguous. This clonotype was sampled from a man between 40 and 49 years old with primary liver carcinoma and hepatitis B virus infection. The CDR3 loop reads CSVAYSSGNTIYF. The CDR3 coding sequence is TGCAGCGTCGCGTACAGCTCTGGAAACACCATATATTTT.